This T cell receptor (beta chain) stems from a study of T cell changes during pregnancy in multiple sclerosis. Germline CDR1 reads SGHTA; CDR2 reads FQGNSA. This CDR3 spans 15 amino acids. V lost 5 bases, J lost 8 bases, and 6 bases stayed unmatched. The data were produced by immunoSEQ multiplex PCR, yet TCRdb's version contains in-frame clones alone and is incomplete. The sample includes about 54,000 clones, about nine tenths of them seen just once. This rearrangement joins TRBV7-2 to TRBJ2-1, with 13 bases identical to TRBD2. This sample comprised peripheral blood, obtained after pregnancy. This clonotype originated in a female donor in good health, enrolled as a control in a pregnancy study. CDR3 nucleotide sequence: TGTGCCAGCAGCAGATGGACTAGCGGGAGCTATGAGCAGTTCTTC. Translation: CASSRWTSGSYEQFF. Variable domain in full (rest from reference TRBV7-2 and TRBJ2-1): GAGVSQSPSNKVTEKGKDVELRCDPISGHTALYWYRQSLGQGLEFLIYFQGNSAPDKSGLPSDRFSAERTGGSVSTLTIQRTQQEDSAVYLCASSRWTSGSYEQFFGPGTRLTVL.